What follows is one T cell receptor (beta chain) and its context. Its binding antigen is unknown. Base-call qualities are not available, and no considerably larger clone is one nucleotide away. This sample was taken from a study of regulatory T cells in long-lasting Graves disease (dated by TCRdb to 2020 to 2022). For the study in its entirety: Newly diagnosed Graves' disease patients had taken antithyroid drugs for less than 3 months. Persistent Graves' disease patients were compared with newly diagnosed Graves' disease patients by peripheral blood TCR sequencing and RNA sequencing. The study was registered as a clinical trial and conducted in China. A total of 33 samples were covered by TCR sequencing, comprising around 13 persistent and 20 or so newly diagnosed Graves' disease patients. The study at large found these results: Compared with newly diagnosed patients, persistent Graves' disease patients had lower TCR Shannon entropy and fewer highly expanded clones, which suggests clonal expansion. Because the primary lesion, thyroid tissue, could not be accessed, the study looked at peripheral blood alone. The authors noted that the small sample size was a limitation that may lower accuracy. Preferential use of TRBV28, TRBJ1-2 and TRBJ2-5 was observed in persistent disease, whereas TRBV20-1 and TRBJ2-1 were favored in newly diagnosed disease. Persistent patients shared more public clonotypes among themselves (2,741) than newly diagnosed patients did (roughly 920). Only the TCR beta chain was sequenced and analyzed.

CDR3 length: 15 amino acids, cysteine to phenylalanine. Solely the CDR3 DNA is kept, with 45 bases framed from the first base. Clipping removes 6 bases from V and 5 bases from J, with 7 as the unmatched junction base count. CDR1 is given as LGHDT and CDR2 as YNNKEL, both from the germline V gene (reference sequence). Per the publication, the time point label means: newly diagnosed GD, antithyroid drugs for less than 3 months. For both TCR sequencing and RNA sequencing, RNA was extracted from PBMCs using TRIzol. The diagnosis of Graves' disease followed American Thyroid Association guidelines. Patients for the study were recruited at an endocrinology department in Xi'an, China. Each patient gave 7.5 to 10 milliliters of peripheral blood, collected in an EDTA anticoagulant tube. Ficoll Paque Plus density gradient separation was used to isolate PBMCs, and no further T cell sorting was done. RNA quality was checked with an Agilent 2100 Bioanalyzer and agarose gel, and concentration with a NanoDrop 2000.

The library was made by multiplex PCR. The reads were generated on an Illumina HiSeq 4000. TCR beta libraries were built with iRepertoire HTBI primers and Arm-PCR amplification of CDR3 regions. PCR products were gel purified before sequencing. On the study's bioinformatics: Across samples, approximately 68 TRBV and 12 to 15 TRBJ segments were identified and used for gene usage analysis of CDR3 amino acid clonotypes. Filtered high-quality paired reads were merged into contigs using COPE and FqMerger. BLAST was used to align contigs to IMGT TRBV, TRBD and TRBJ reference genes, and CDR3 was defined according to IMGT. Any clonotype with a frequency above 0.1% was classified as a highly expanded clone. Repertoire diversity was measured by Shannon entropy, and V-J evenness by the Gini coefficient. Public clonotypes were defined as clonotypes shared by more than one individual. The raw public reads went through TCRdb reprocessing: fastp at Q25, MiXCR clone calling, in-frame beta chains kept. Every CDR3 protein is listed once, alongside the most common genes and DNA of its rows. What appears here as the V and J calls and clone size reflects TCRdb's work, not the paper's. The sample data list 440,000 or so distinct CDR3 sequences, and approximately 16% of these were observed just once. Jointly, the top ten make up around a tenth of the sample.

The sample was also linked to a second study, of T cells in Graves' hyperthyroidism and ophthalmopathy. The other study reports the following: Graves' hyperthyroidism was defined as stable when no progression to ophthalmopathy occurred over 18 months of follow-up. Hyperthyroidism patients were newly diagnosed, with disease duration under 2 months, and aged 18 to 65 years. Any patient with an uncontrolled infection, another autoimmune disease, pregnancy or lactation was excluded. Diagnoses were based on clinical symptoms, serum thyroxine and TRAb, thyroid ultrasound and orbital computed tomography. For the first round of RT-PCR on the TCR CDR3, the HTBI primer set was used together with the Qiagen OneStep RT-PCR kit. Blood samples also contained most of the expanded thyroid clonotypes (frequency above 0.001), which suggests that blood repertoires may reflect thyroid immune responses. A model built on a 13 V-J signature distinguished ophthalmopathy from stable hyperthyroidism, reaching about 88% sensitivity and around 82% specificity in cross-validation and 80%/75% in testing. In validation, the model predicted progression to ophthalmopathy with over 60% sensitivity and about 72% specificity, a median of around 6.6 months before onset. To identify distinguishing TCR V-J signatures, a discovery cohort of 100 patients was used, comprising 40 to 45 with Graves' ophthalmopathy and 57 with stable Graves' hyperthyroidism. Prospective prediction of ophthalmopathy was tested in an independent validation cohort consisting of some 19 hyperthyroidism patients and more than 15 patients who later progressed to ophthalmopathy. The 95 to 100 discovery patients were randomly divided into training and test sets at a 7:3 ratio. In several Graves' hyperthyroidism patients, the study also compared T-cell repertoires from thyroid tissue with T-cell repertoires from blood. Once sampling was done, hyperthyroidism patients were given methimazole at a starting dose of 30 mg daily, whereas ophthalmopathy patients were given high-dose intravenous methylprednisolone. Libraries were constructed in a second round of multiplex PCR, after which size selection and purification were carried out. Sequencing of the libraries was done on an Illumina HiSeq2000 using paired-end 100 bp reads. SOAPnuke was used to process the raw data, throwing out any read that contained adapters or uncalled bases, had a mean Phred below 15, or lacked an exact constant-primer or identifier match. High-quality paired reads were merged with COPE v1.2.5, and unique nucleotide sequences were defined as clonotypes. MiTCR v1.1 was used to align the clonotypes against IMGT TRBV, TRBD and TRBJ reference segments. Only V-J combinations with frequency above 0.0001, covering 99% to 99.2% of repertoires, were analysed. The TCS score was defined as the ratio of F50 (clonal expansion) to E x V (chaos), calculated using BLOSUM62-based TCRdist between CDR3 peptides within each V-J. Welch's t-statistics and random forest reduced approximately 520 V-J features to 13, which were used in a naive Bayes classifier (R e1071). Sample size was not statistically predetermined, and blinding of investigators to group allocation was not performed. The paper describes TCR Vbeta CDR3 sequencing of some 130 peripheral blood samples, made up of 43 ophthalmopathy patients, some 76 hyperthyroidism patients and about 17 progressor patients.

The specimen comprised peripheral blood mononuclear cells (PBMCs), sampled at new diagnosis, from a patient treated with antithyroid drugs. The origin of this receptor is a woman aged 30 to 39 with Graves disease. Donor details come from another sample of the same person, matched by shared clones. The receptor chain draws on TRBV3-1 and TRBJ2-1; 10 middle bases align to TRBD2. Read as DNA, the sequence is TGTGCCAGCAGAACAGCACTAGCGGGACACAATGAGCAGTTCTTC. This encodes CASRTALAGHNEQFF.